What follows describes a single TCR beta chain. The target antigen is unknown. These data belong to a study of blood T cells in healthy people across ages. Study-wide results and limits: Fewer expanded clones and more diversity marked long-lived versus aged donors.

V lost 5 bases and J lost 4; bases outside the gene matches: 4. The CDR3 consists of 13 residues. Germline assignment: CDR1 SGHAT and CDR2 FQNNGV. Together with a sample-barcoded 5' primer, a J-beta primer mix was included in a second PCR lasting about 7 to 12 cycles. Template switching added a 12-random-nucleotide identifier to every cDNA molecule. MiXCR was run by TCRdb on the 5' RACE reads, yielding one entry per CDR3 protein. The sample carries fewer than 2,000,000 distinct CDR3 sequences, around 35% recorded once. Each sample provided at least 6 micrograms of extracted total RNA. The clonotype originates from a woman in her twenties or thirties in good health. This chain links TRBV11-2 with TRBJ1-2; 7 bases map to TRBD1. Source material: blood. CDR3: CASSRDSFYGYTF. The CDR3 nucleotides are TGTGCCAGCAGCCGGGACAGCTTCTATGGCTACACCTTC.